The TCR beta chain under discussion was sequenced for a study of T cell responses to AZD1222 COVID-19 vaccine. Clones were read by immunoSEQ multiplex PCR, and TCRdb kept only the in-frame ones, dropping some. The table lists 95,000 to 110,000 clones, 89% of them singletons. CDR1 and CDR2 (germline): SEHNR, FQNEAQ (reference sequence). The CDR3 totals 14 residues. With V trimmed by 5 bases and J by 5 bases, 6 bases remained unmatched. This chain joins TRBV7-9 and TRBJ2-5, with TRBD2 matching over 9 bases. This sequence originates from an adult in good health. The sample was peripheral blood, taken on day 0 of AZD1222 vaccination. The CDR3 protein is CASSQGLAGETQYF. CDR3 sequence (DNA): TGTGCCAGCAGCCAGGGACTAGCAGGGGAGACCCAGTACTTC.